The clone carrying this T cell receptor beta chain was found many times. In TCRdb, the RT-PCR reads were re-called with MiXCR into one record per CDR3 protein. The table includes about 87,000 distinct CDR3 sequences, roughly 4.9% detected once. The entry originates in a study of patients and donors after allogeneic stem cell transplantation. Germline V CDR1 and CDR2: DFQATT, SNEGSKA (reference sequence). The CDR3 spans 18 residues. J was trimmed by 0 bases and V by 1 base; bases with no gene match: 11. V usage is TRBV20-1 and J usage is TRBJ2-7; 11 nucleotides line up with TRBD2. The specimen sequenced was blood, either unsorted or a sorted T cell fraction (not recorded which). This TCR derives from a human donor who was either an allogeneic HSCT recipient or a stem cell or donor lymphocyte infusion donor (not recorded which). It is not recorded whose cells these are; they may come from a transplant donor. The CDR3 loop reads CSARAEGSGRAFSYEQYF. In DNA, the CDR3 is TGCAGTGCTAGAGCTGAGGGTAGCGGGAGGGCCTTCTCCTACGAGCAGTACTTC.